These T cell receptor beta chains were read from a single sample in a study of blood T cells in healthy people across ages. TCRdb independently ran MiXCR on the 5' RACE reads; one entry per CDR3 protein. Of about 1.4 million distinct CDR3 sequences listed, approximately 63% are singletons. The sample was blood. The receptor source for this set is a man between 18 and 35 years old in good health. Both conserved end residues are part of each CDR3. The D gene is left open where the match is weak. Only part of the rows carry a size: once, few, many, or a class if the clone is expanded.

j_gene,abundance,d_gene,v_gene,CDR3aa,CDR3nt
TRBJ2-1,.,.,TRBV6-6,CASSTREQFF,TGTGCCAGCAGTACCCGGGAGCAGTTCTTC
TRBJ2-3,few,TRBD2,TRBV4-3,CASSQDTSGGRTDTQYF,TGCGCCAGCAGCCAAGATACTAGCGGGGGACGCACAGATACGCAGTATTTT
TRBJ2-5,.,TRBD1,TRBV10-3,CAISGDRGLETQYF,TGTGCCATCTCGGGGGACAGGGGGTTGGAGACCCAGTACTTC
TRBJ2-1,.,.,TRBV7-2,CASSLIWDGKNSYNEQFF,TGTGCCAGCAGTTTGATTTGGGACGGCAAGAACTCCTACAATGAGCAGTTCTTC
TRBJ2-7,.,.,TRBV11-2,CASSFPKGGEVVNYEQYF,TGTGCCAGCAGCTTTCCAAAGGGTGGGGAAGTTGTCAATTACGAGCAGTACTTC
TRBJ1-1,.,.,TRBV7-8,CASSLIRGWTEAFF,TGTGCCAGCAGCTTAATTCGGGGATGGACTGAAGCTTTCTTT
TRBJ2-3,.,.,TRBV29-1,CSVEPEDKAVDTQYF,TGCAGCGTTGAACCGGAGGACAAGGCTGTAGATACGCAGTATTTT
TRBJ2-1,.,.,TRBV20-1,CSARGTDTNEQFF,TGCAGTGCTAGAGGGACAGACACCAATGAGCAGTTCTTC
TRBJ1-2,.,TRBD1,TRBV10-3,CAISEGTGAWRYTF,TGTGCCATCAGTGAGGGGACAGGGGCATGGCGCTACACCTTC
TRBJ2-1,.,.,TRBV6-5,CASSLPLPGNEQFF,TGTGCCAGCAGTCTCCCCCTGCCGGGGAATGAGCAGTTCTTC
TRBJ1-2,.,TRBD1,TRBV29-1,CSVGEKGAGGYTF,TGCAGCGTTGGAGAAAAGGGGGCGGGCGGCTACACCTTC
TRBJ2-3,few,.,TRBV29-1,CSVEYGGSVVGTQYF,TGCAGCGTTGAATATGGCGGGTCGGTTGTTGGTACGCAGTATTTT
TRBJ2-1,few,TRBD2,TRBV11-2,CASSLTSGGNEQFF,TGTGCCAGCAGCTTAACTAGCGGGGGTAATGAGCAGTTCTTC